This TCR beta chain is drawn from a study of CD8+ T cells in alopecia areata. Study context: At a dose of 5 to 10 mg twice daily, oral tofacitinib was given to treated patients.

In germline, CDR1 is MNHNS, CDR2 SASEGT. The CDR3 runs to 13 residues. V dropped 6 bases and J dropped 2 bases, with 11 bases sitting between them. In each case, RNA was isolated and then reverse transcribed into cDNA as the sequencing template. Libraries were prepared by immunoSEQ multiplex PCR; TCRdb keeps only in-frame clonotypes and omits some of them. The profile shows 5,500 to 9,000 clones, 64% of them singletons. In alopecia areata patients, both lesional scalp punch biopsies and peripheral blood were collected. The sequencing here drew on skin, taken at week 0. This sequence originates from a human donor with alopecia areata. The chain has TRBV6-1 and TRBJ2-7; D is possibly TRBD2 (5 bases). The CDR3 nucleotides are TGTGCCAGCAGAACAGCGGCTGCCTACGAGCAGTACTTC. This translates into CASRTAAAYEQYF.